These T cell receptor beta chains were read from a single sample in a study of cytomegalovirus exposure and HLA in healthy donors. Generated by immunoSEQ multiplex PCR, the TCRdb table keeps only in-frame clones and is missing some. The table includes approximately 190,000 clones, roughly 81% detected once. Sample: PBMCs. The source is a woman in her 30s in good health and CMV-seropositive. Each CDR3 is given with its conserved first and last residue. The D gene is left open where the match is weak. A clone size is listed for some rows: how often the clone was seen (once, few, many), or a class if it is expanded.

clone_size	d_call	v_call	j_call	cdr3_aa	cdr3_nt
once	TRBD2	TRBV6-5	TRBJ2-3	CASSYKIPSGGDTQYF	TGTGCCAGCAGTTACAAGATTCCTAGCGGGGGGGATACGCAGTATTTT
few	.	TRBV5-1	TRBJ2-1	CASSRDMYNEQFF	TGCGCCAGCAGCCGGGACATGTACAATGAGCAGTTCTTC
few	.	TRBV2	TRBJ1-4	CASSEGRGNEKLFF	TGTGCCAGCAGTGAAGGCAGGGGAAATGAAAAACTGTTTTTT
.	.	TRBV2	TRBJ2-2	CASSVSGTGELFF	TGTGCCAGCAGTGTTTCCGGCACCGGGGAGCTGTTTTTT
few	.	TRBV18	TRBJ2-2	CASSAAEVSNTGELFF	TGTGCCAGCTCAGCGGCCGAAGTATCGAACACCGGGGAGCTGTTTTTT
.	.	TRBV7-9	TRBJ2-1	CASSLRRRPSGNEQFF	TGTGCCAGCAGCTTACGGCGGCGACCAAGTGGGAATGAGCAGTTCTTC
.	TRBD1	TRBV2	TRBJ2-7	CASSDLGQGEQYF	TGTGCCAGCAGTGATTTGGGACAGGGCGAGCAGTACTTC
.	TRBD1	TRBV5-1	TRBJ1-4	CASSRGQGATEKLFF	TGCGCCAGCAGCCGAGGACAGGGGGCTACTGAAAAACTGTTTTTT
.	TRBD1	TRBV6-1	TRBJ1-2	CASRETGGYGYTF	TGTGCCAGCAGGGAGACAGGGGGCTATGGCTACACCTTC
.	.	TRBV28	TRBJ1-1	CASTFYGRGRNTEAFF	TGTGCCAGTACTTTCTACGGCAGGGGCAGGAACACTGAAGCTTTCTTT
.	.	TRBV7-2	TRBJ2-7	CASSLRSGKQYF	TGTGCCAGCAGCTTACGGAGCGGAAAGCAGTACTTC
.	.	TRBV13	TRBJ1-2	CASSLDTRGADGYTF	TGTGCCAGCAGCTTAGACACTCGGGGGGCGGATGGCTACACCTTC
.	.	TRBV7-8	TRBJ1-2	CASSLGRAGKDYGYTF	TGTGCCAGCAGCTTGGGTAGGGCAGGGAAGGACTATGGCTACACCTTC
.	TRBD1	TRBV30	TRBJ2-3	CAWSIAGQGAEDTQYF	TGTGCCTGGAGTATTGCGGGACAGGGGGCGGAAGATACGCAGTATTTT
.	.	TRBV30	TRBJ2-1	CAWSVNRVYSYNEQFF	TGTGCCTGGAGTGTGAACCGGGTTTACTCCTACAATGAGCAGTTCTTC
.	TRBD1	TRBV6-6	TRBJ2-7	CASSFLGQGADEQYF	TGTGCCAGCTCCTTCCTGGGACAGGGGGCTGACGAGCAGTACTTC
.	TRBD2	TRBV5-4	TRBJ2-3	CASSPGLAGIFTDTQYF	TGTGCCAGCAGCCCCGGACTAGCGGGGATCTTTACAGATACGCAGTATTTT
.	.	TRBV5-4	TRBJ2-5	CASSGTGSLGETQYF	TGTGCCAGCAGCGGAACAGGGTCCCTGGGGGAGACCCAGTACTTC
few	.	TRBV6-6	TRBJ2-7	CASSWGPVQGYEQYF	TGTGCCAGCAGCTGGGGGCCTGTCCAAGGGTACGAGCAGTACTTC
.	.	TRBV11-2	TRBJ2-2	CASTVNPNTGELFF	TGTGCCAGCACCGTAAATCCGAACACCGGGGAGCTGTTTTTT
few	.	TRBV11-2	TRBJ1-3	CASSQAISGNTIYF	TGTGCCAGCAGCCAGGCTATCTCTGGAAACACCATATATTTT
.	TRBD1	TRBV7-2	TRBJ1-3	CASSLMTGSSGNTIYF	TGTGCCAGCAGCTTAATGACAGGGAGCTCTGGAAACACCATATATTTT
once	TRBD1	TRBV7-2	TRBJ1-2	CASSSQTGVPFTYGYTF	TGTGCCAGCAGCTCACAAACAGGGGTCCCCTTTACCTATGGCTACACCTTC
.	TRBD1	TRBV5-1	TRBJ2-4	CASSVQPTGGHGSGIQYF	TGCGCCAGCAGCGTCCAACCTACAGGGGGCCACGGAAGTGGCATTCAGTACTTC
.	.	TRBV11-3	TRBJ2-1	CASSLQGTSYNEQFF	TGTGCCAGCAGCCTGCAGGGGACCTCCTACAATGAGCAGTTCTTC
.	TRBD2	TRBV9	TRBJ2-1	CASSVAASGGPSSYNEQFF	TGTGCCAGCAGCGTAGCGGCTAGCGGGGGACCAAGCTCCTACAATGAGCAGTTCTTC
.	TRBD1	TRBV7-2	TRBJ1-2	CASSLPRDRDLTANYGYTF	TGTGCCAGCAGCTTACCCCGGGACAGGGACCTAACCGCTAACTATGGCTACACCTTC
once	.	TRBV9	TRBJ2-5	CASSSRGETQYF	TGTGCCAGCAGCTCGAGAGGGGAGACCCAGTACTTC
.	TRBD1	TRBV23-1	TRBJ1-3	CASSQSRDRSTVSGNTIYF	TGCGCCAGCAGTCAATCGCGGGACAGATCTACAGTGTCTGGAAACACCATATATTTT
.	.	TRBV7-3	TRBJ2-2	CASSSGSSSGELFF	TGTGCCAGCAGCTCCGGGTCCTCTTCCGGGGAGCTGTTTTTT
.	.	TRBV28	TRBJ1-1	CASSSTTSEAFF	TGTGCCAGCAGTTCGACAACGTCTGAAGCTTTCTTT
.	.	TRBV6-4	TRBJ2-3	CASSESVGGSDTQYF	TGTGCCAGCAGCGAGTCCGTTGGGGGGTCAGATACGCAGTATTTT
.	TRBD1	TRBV19	TRBJ1-6	CASSSRDRPFSPLHF	TGTGCCAGTAGTAGCCGGGACAGGCCCTTTTCACCCCTCCACTTT
.	.	TRBV6-1	TRBJ1-1	CASRVRGGSFREAFF	TGTGCCAGCAGGGTTAGGGGGGGTTCCTTTCGCGAAGCTTTCTTT
.	.	TRBV9	TRBJ1-2	CASSGQVLSYGYTF	TGTGCCAGCAGCGGACAGGTTTTGTCTTATGGCTACACCTTC
few	TRBD1	TRBV27	TRBJ1-1	CASSPIGQGGLNTEAFF	TGTGCCAGCAGTCCCATTGGACAGGGAGGATTGAACACTGAAGCTTTCTTT
.	TRBD1	TRBV5-1	TRBJ1-2	CASSFPGGGRGYTF	TGCGCCAGCAGCTTCCCGGGAGGGGGCAGGGGCTACACCTTC
.	.	TRBV2	TRBJ1-2	CASSYVARDYGYTF	TGTGCCAGCAGTTACGTGGCCCGGGACTATGGCTACACCTTC
.	.	TRBV6-5	TRBJ1-2	CASSYSPKGYGYTF	TGTGCCAGCAGTTACTCGCCGAAGGGGTATGGCTACACCTTC
.	.	TRBV30	TRBJ1-2	CAWSVPPSSTGKTF	TGTGCCTGGAGTGTACCCCCCTCCTCAACCGGGAAAACCTTC
.	.	TRBV10-3	TRBJ1-1	CAISPGHNTEAFF	TGTGCCATCAGCCCGGGTCACAACACTGAAGCTTTCTTT
.	TRBD2	TRBV6-6	TRBJ2-3	CASRRAGVVTDTQYF	TGTGCCAGCAGGAGAGCGGGAGTAGTGACAGATACGCAGTATTTT
few	.	TRBV2	TRBJ1-5	CASSAGPKGNQPQHF	TGTGCCAGCAGCGCGGGACCAAAAGGCAATCAGCCCCAGCATTTT